Sequencing of this T cell receptor (beta chain) was carried out in a study of human T cells and chemical hapten exposure. Study results and caveats: Significantly more large CDR3 similarity clusters were formed by expanded TCRs than by controls.

TCRdb re-analysed the RACE reads in MiXCR, keeping a single row per CDR3 protein. Of 95,000 or so distinct CDR3 sequences detected, roughly a tenth appear once; the ten largest clones hold around 2.2%. This clonotype was observed a handful of times. Its target is not known. There are 15 residues in the CDR3. V lost 5 bases, J lost 4 bases, and 17 bases lay in between. Germline V gene lookup returns CDR1 SGHTA and CDR2 FQGNSA. This sample's time point: patch test 1, 2 weeks after DPC sensitization. As to treatment: therapeutic diphenylcyclopropenone sensitization with weekly scalp DPC. This clonotype was sampled from a man aged 35-49 years with alopecia areata. Some clones in this sample may be carry-over from other donors' samples. The material sequenced was whole blood, taken in connection with sensitization to the hapten diphenylcyclopropenone (DPC). The rearrangement links TRBV7-2 to TRBJ1-2, with D hard to call. CDR3 protein: CASSPDSGLTYGYTF. The CDR3 DNA is TGTGCCAGCAGCCCCGACTCCGGCCTAACCTATGGCTACACCTTC. Looking up the rest from reference TRBV7-2 and TRBJ1-2 gives the full variable domain: GAGVSQSPSNKVTEKGKDVELRCDPISGHTALYWYRQSLGQGLEFLIYFQGNSAPDKSGLPSDRFSAERTGGSVSTLTIQRTQQEDSAVYLCASSPDSGLTYGYTFGSGTRLTVV.